Each of the 32 T cell receptor beta chains below was sequenced from the same sample in a study of blood T cell repertoires in COVID-19. Sequencing used immunoSEQ multiplex PCR; TCRdb keeps in-frame clones, though not all of them. This sample has about 320,000 clones, with about 86% found just once. The sequencing sample was made of peripheral blood. All receptors come from a woman aged 45-65 years with acute or convalescent COVID-19.

J is TRBJ1-2 and V is TRBV7-2, with 10 positions matching TRBD1. J was trimmed by 6 bases and V by 3 bases; bases with no gene match: 10. Germline V gene lookup returns CDR1 SGHTA and CDR2 FQGNSA. This CDR3 contains 16 residues. CDR3 protein: CASSFPDRGKNNGYTF. The CDR3 DNA reads as TGTGCCAGCAGCTTCCCGGACAGGGGGAAGAATAATGGCTACACCTTC. The full variable domain, with the rest looked up from reference TRBV7-2 and TRBJ1-2, is GAGVSQSPSNKVTEKGKDVELRCDPISGHTALYWYRQSLGQGLEFLIYFQGNSAPDKSGLPSDRFSAERTGGSVSTLTIQRTQQEDSAVYLCASSFPDRGKNNGYTFGSGTRLTVV.

This rearrangement joins TRBV7-6 to TRBJ1-2; D gene unclear. Germline V lookup: CDR1 SGHVS, CDR2 FNYEAQ. V was shortened by 1 base and J by 1 base, with 10 bases between the two germline ends. The CDR3 is 15 amino acids. The CDR3 DNA sequence: TGTGCCAGCAGCTTAGAAGCAGGACTTAACTATGGCTACACCTTC. Translated, it gives CASSLEAGLNYGYTF.

The chain carries TRBV11-3 and TRBJ2-1; 11 bases align to TRBD2. Trimming took 0 bases from V and 5 from J; bases not matched to a gene: 0. Germline V gene data show CDR1 as SGHNT and CDR2 as YENEEA. This CDR3 comprises 15 residues. The chain's CDR3 is CASSLETSGNNEQFF. Here the CDR3 DNA reads TGTGCCAGCAGCTTAGAGACTAGCGGGAACAATGAGCAGTTCTTC.

The chain combines TRBV2 with TRBJ1-1; D call uncertain. V dropped 6 bases and J dropped 1 base, with 9 bases sitting between them. There are 13 residues in the CDR3. Germline V CDR1 and CDR2: SNHLY, FYNNEI. The DNA for the CDR3 is TGTGCCAGCAGAGCTGAACCGAACACTGAAGCTTTCTTT. Encoded protein: CASRAEPNTEAFF.

Details on this clone: Other nucleotide sequences from this sample produce the same CDR3. The V and J genes are TRBV20-1 and TRBJ1-2; D may be TRBD1 (6 bases). This CDR3 region has 13 residues. Per the germline V gene, CDR1 is DFQATT and CDR2 is SNEGSKA (reference sequence). The ends were cut back, 3 bases at V and 8 bases at J, with 16 bases in the middle. CDR3 region: CSASDRGAQGYTF. DNA of the CDR3: TGCAGTGCTAGTGATCGGGGGGCACAGGGCTACACCTTC.

The CDR3 DNA follows: TGCGCCAGCAGTGAGCAAAATCAGCCCCAGCATTTT. Its protein product is CASSEQNQPQHF. This chain links TRBV10-2 with TRBJ1-5, with D unclear. This CDR3 spans 12 amino acids. The V end lost 2 bases, the J end lost 4 bases, and 3 bases lay between the germline ends. Germline V gene data show CDR1 as WSHSY and CDR2 as SAAADI.

CDR3 coding DNA: TGTGCCAGCAGTTACGGCATGGCGGGAGTGGTTGAGCAGTACTTC. It is translated as CASSYGMAGVVEQYF. This chain connects TRBV6-2 or TRBV6-3 to TRBJ2-7; TRBD2 aligns across 7 bases. The germline gives CDR1 MNHEY, CDR2 SVGEGT. The CDR3 has 15 amino acids. J lost 7 bases, V lost 2 bases, and 11 bases had no gene match.

The rearrangement links TRBV5-4 to TRBJ2-2; D gene unclear. Germline-derived CDR1 and CDR2 are SGHNT and YYREEE (reference sequence). This CDR3 has 15 amino acids. Trimming stripped 0 bases from V and 4 bases from J, with 10 bases between. Here the CDR3 reads CASSLGHPGTGELFF. CDR3 coding DNA: TGTGCCAGCAGCTTGGGACACCCAGGCACCGGGGAGCTGTTTTTT.

The chain is built from TRBV6-5 and TRBJ1-2, with 9 nucleotides matching TRBD1. The junction had 7 bases not matched to a gene; V was cut back by 6 bases and J by 2 bases. CDR3 length: 15 residues. Germline V gene data show CDR1 as MNHEY and CDR2 as SVGAGI. CDR3 amino acids: CASSAQGAQNYGYTF. The CDR3 coding sequence is TGTGCCAGCAGCGCACAGGGGGCGCAGAACTATGGCTACACCTTC.

The chain recombines TRBV11-3 with TRBJ2-2, with D perhaps TRBD2 (5 bases). Germline V CDR1 and CDR2: SGHNT, YENEEA. Deletions cut 4 bases from V and 3 bases from J, with 9 bases between. CDR3 length: 14 residues. The chain's CDR3 is CASSSGSDTGELFF. Written as DNA, the CDR3 is TGTGCCAGCAGCTCGGGGAGTGACACCGGGGAGCTGTTTTTT. Supplemented by reference TRBV11-3 and TRBJ2-2, the full variable domain reads EAGVVQSPRYKIIEKKQPVAFWCNPISGHNTLYWYLQNLGQGPELLIRYENEEAVDDSQLPKDRFSAERLKGVDSTLKIQPAELGDSAVYLCASSSGSDTGELFFGEGSRLTVL.

This clone turned up a few times. The chain links TRBV9 to TRBJ1-2; 7 nucleotides line up with TRBD1. The V gene's germline CDR1 is SGDLS and CDR2 YYNGEE. The CDR3 spans 14 residues. Trimming at V came to 4 bases and at J to 4 bases, leaving 7 bases not matched to a gene. As DNA, the CDR3 is TGTGCCAGCAGCTCCGAGACAGGGCTCTATGGCTACACCTTC. Its protein is CASSSETGLYGYTF.

This chain connects TRBV18 to TRBJ2-3, with TRBD2 identical over 15 bases. Germline V CDR1 and CDR2: KGHSH, LQKENI. The CDR3 runs to 20 residues. V gave up 3 bases and J gave up 1 base; unmatched junction bases: 11. The CDR3 region has the DNA TGTGCCAGCTCACCTGCGTTTGGACTAGCGGGAGGGCCGGGCACAGATACGCAGTATTTT. Encoded protein: CASSPAFGLAGGPGTDTQYF.

The chain has TRBV27 and TRBJ1-5; D perhaps matches TRBD1 (5 bases). The V end was cut by 5 bases, the J end by 7 bases, with 21 bases between. The CDR3 spans 16 residues. CDR1 is MNHEY, CDR2 SMNVEV, per germline (reference sequence). The CDR3 coding sequence is TGTGCCAGCAGTCCTAGGGGTAGGCAATTTGGACAGCCCCAGCATTTT. Translated: CASSPRGRQFGQPQHF.

The J gene is TRBJ2-3, the V gene TRBV18, with TRBD2 matching 12 bases. This CDR3 comprises 15 residues. Germline lookup yields CDR1 KGHSH and CDR2 LQKENI. Losses at the gene ends were 2 bases for V and 5 bases for J; bases not matched to a gene: 2. The CDR3 region is CASSPGLAGIDTQYF. The CDR3 nucleotides are TGTGCCAGCTCACCAGGACTAGCGGGAATAGATACGCAGTATTTT.

The V and J genes are TRBV7-3 and TRBJ2-2, with a weak D call TRBD1 (6 bases). Germline V lookup: CDR1 SGHTA, CDR2 FQGTGA. The CDR3 sequence is 14 residues long. The V end was cut by 5 bases, the J end by 5 bases, with 12 bases between. CDR3 nucleotide sequence: TGTGCCAGCAGCCCTACAGGGTTAACCGGGGAGCTGTTTTTT. Its protein is CASSPTGLTGELFF.

This chain uses TRBV7-2 with TRBJ1-4, with 7 bases identical to TRBD1. J was trimmed by 8 bases and V by 2 bases; bases with no gene match: 8. Germline lookup yields CDR1 SGHTA and CDR2 FQGNSA. CDR3 length: 15 amino acids. The CDR3 DNA sequence: TGTGCCAGCAGCTTACTGACAGGGTCGGGGGAAAAACTGTTTTTT. This gives the protein CASSLLTGSGEKLFF.

The chain uses TRBV11-2 and TRBJ2-5, with D perhaps matching TRBD1 (5 bases). Germline values: CDR1 SGHAT, CDR2 FQNNGV. Trimming cost V 2 bases and J 4 bases, with 14 bases left between them. The CDR3 runs 15 residues. CDR3 region: CASSLLLIQGETQYF. The CDR3, as DNA: TGTGCCAGCAGCTTACTATTAATCCAGGGAGAGACCCAGTACTTC.

The rearrangement links TRBV12-3 or TRBV12-4 to TRBJ1-5; D ambiguous. Trimming removed 9 bases from V and 5 bases from J, with 14 bases in between. This CDR3 region has 13 residues. The DNA for the CDR3 is TGTGCCAGTCGCGACGGGGTTTATCAGCCCCAGCATTTT. This encodes CASRDGVYQPQHF.

This clone was detected once. The chain recombines TRBV11-2 with TRBJ2-7; maybe TRBD2 (5 bases). The V gene lost 6 bases and the J gene lost 6 bases, with 15 bases spanning the gap. The CDR3 has 13 amino acids. Germline V lookup: CDR1 SGHAT, CDR2 FQNNGV. CDR3: CASRAPEEAEQYF. In DNA, the CDR3 is TGTGCCAGCAGGGCTCCGGAGGAGGCCGAGCAGTACTTC.

The chain recombines TRBV27 with TRBJ2-1; D possibly corresponds to TRBD1 (6 bases). This CDR3 comprises 15 residues. Looked up from germline, CDR1 is MNHEY and CDR2 is SMNVEV (reference sequence). Trimming took off 3 bases at V and 6 bases at J, with 15 bases between the two ends. The CDR3 reads CASSFQGTISNEQFF. The CDR3 bases are TGTGCCAGCAGTTTTCAGGGGACCATCTCCAATGAGCAGTTCTTC.

The CDR3 here is CASSQEQDSSPLHF. The CDR3 coding sequence is TGTGCCAGCAGCCAAGAACAGGACAGTTCACCCCTCCACTTT. The V and J genes are TRBV4-2 and TRBJ1-6; D may be TRBD1 (6 bases). The V end lost 0 bases, the J end lost 9 bases, and 9 bases lay between the germline ends. This CDR3 contains 14 residues. CDR1 and CDR2 from the germline V gene are LGHNA and YNFKEQ.

The rearrangement uses TRBV6-5 and TRBJ1-1; 9 positions agree with TRBD1. Losses at the gene ends were 6 bases for V and 1 base for J; bases not matched to a gene: 0. Germline CDR1 and CDR2: MNHEY and SVGAGI. The CDR3 runs to 13 residues. This CDR3 reads CASRQGANTEAFF. The CDR3 DNA reads TGTGCCAGCAGACAGGGGGCGAACACTGAAGCTTTCTTT.

Of note for this clone: Other DNA sequences within the sample encode an identical CDR3. V and J are TRBV2 and TRBJ1-5; tentative D call: TRBD1 (5 bases). The CDR3 spans 14 residues. The germline CDR1 and CDR2 sequences are SNHLY and FYNNEI. V lost 6 bases and J lost 1, with 10 bases in between. The CDR3 sequence is CASRKRDSNQPQHF. CDR3 DNA: TGTGCCAGCAGAAAGCGGGACAGCAATCAGCCCCAGCATTTT.

This sequence joins TRBV24-1 and TRBJ1-6; 11 nucleotides line up with TRBD1. This CDR3 is built from 16 residues. With V trimmed by 2 bases and J by 7 bases, 3 bases remained unmatched. The V gene's germline CDR1 is KGHDR and CDR2 SFDVKD. The CDR3 sequence is CATSDSGTGGNSPLHF. The CDR3 region has the DNA TGTGCCACCAGTGATTCCGGGACAGGGGGGAATTCACCCCTCCACTTT.

The chain is built from TRBV7-9 and TRBJ2-1; 12 bases map to TRBD2. Losses at the gene ends were 6 bases for V and 0 bases for J; bases not matched to a gene: 6. The germline V gene has CDR1 SEHNR and CDR2 FQNEAQ (reference sequence). The CDR3 spans 17 residues. CDR3 sequence (DNA): TGTGCCAGCAGTTCCGGACTAGCGGGGCCCTCCTACAATGAGCAGTTCTTC. Translating it yields CASSSGLAGPSYNEQFF.

CDR3 sequence reads: CASSDRGREDTQYF. CDR3 nucleotide sequence: TGTGCCAGCTCAGACAGGGGGCGTGAGGATACGCAGTATTTT. The V call is TRBV18, the J call TRBJ2-3; 10 bases are a match to TRBD1. This CDR3 is built from 14 residues. With 5 bases clipped from V and 6 bases from J, the junction kept 5 bases outside the gene matches. Per germline, CDR1 KGHSH and CDR2 LQKENI.

The rearrangement links TRBV2 to TRBJ2-5; 15 nucleotides match TRBD2. V dropped 2 bases and J dropped 5; count of bases not matched to a gene: 3. Germline CDR1 reads SNHLY; CDR2 reads FYNNEI. The CDR3 is 16 amino acids. This CDR3 reads CASSELGTSGGETQYF. The CDR3 DNA is TGTGCCAGCAGTGAACTGGGGACTAGCGGGGGGGAGACCCAGTACTTC.

The chain links TRBV7-3 to TRBJ2-1; 10 bases match TRBD2. V lost 5 bases to trimming and J lost 2 bases; unmatched junction nucleotides: 18. In germline, CDR1 is SGHTA, CDR2 FQGTGA. The CDR3 sequence is 20 residues long. In DNA form, the CDR3 reads TGTGCCAGCAGCCCTACGGGTGGTAGGTGGACTAGCGGTACCTACAATGAGCAGTTCTTC. Protein: CASSPTGGRWTSGTYNEQFF. Drawing the rest from reference TRBV7-3 and TRBJ2-1, the complete variable domain is GAGVSQTPSNKVTEKGKYVELRCDPISGHTALYWYRQSLGQGPEFLIYFQGTGAADDSGLPNDRFFAVRPEGSVSTLKIQRTERGDSAVYLCASSPTGGRWTSGTYNEQFFGPGTRLTVL.

The chain is built from TRBV29-1 and TRBJ1-5, with a possible D match to TRBD1 (5 bases). The CDR3 consists of 13 residues. V gave up 4 bases and J gave up 4 bases, with 11 bases separating them. Germline V gives CDR1 SQVTM, CDR2 ANQGSEA. CDR3 amino acids: CSVGRDENQPQHF. CDR3 coding DNA: TGCAGCGTTGGGCGGGACGAAAATCAGCCCCAGCATTTT. Full variable domain (remainder filled in from reference TRBV29-1 and TRBJ1-5): SAVISQKPSRDICQRGTSLTIQCQVDSQVTMMFWYRQQPGQSLTLIATANQGSEATYESGFVIDKFPISRPNLTFSTLTVSNMSPEDSSIYLCSVGRDENQPQHFGDGTRLSIL.

This clone was detected a few times. The V gene is TRBV6-2 or TRBV6-3, the J gene TRBJ2-2; 8 nucleotides align to TRBD1. This CDR3 contains 15 residues. Germline V lookup: CDR1 MNHEY, CDR2 SVGEGT. J was trimmed by 7 bases and V by 5 bases; bases with no gene match: 9. The CDR3: CASSLQGAIVGELFF. The CDR3 region has the DNA TGTGCCAGCAGTCTTCAGGGGGCGATCGTCGGGGAGCTGTTTTTT.

The gene calls are TRBV19 and TRBJ2-3; tentatively, D is TRBD1 (6 bases). V was shortened by 4 bases and J by 0 bases, with 8 bases between the two germline ends. CDR1 is LNHDA and CDR2 is SQIVND in the germline V gene (reference sequence). CDR3 length: 14 amino acids. The CDR3 protein is CASSTGQSTDTQYF. In nucleotides, the CDR3 is TGTGCCAGTAGTACCGGACAGAGCACAGATACGCAGTATTTT.

This chain uses TRBV30 with TRBJ1-1; a weak D match, TRBD1 (5 bases). The CDR3 spans 13 residues. V lost 7 bases to trimming and J lost 0 bases, with 12 bases between them. Germline values: CDR1 GTSNPN, CDR2 SVGIG (reference sequence). This CDR3 is CAFHRSMNTEAFF. The CDR3 bases are TGTGCCTTCCACAGGAGCATGAACACTGAAGCTTTCTTT.